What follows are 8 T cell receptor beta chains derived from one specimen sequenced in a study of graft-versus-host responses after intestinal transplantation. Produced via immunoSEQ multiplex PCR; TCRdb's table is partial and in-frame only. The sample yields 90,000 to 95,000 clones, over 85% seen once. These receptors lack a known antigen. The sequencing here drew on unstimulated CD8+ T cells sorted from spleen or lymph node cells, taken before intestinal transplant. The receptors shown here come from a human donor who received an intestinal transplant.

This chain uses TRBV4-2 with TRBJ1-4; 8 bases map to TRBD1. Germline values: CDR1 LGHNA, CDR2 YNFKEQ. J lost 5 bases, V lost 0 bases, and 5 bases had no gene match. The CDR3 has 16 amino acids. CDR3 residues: CASSQDLGTGNEKLFF. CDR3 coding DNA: TGTGCCAGCAGCCAAGATCTTGGGACAGGAAATGAAAAACTGTTTTTT.

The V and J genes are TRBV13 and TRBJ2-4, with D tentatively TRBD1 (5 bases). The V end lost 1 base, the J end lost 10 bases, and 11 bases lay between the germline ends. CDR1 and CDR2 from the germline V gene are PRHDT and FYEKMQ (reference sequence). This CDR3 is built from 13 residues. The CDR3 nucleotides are TGTGCCAGCAGCTTAGCCGACAGTTATATTCAGTACTTC. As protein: CASSLADSYIQYF.

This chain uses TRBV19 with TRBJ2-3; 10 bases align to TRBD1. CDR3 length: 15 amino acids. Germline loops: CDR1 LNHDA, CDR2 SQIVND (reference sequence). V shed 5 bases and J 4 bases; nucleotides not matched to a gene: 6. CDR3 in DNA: TGTGCCAGTAGTTTGACAGGGGGCTGGCCAGATACGCAGTATTTT. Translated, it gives CASSLTGGWPDTQYF.

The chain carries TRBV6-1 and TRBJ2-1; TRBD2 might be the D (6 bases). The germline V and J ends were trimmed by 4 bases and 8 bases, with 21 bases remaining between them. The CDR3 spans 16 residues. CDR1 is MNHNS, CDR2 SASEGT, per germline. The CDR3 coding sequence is TGTGCCAGCAGTGGTCCGGGATTCGGGACTGTCTATGAGCAGTTCTTC. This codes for CASSGPGFGTVYEQFF.

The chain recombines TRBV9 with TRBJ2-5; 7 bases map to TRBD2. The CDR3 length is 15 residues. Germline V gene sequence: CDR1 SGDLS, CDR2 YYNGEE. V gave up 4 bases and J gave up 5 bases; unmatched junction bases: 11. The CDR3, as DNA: TGTGCCAGCAGCTCCTGGGCGGGGGAGGAGGAGACCCAGTACTTC. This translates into CASSSWAGEEETQYF.

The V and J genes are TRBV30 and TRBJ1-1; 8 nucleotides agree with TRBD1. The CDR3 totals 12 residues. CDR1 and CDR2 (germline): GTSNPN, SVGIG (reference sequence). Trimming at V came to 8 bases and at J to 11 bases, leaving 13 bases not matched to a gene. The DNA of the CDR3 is TGTGCCGGGGATTACAGGGGGATGGAGGCTTTCTTT. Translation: CAGDYRGMEAFF.

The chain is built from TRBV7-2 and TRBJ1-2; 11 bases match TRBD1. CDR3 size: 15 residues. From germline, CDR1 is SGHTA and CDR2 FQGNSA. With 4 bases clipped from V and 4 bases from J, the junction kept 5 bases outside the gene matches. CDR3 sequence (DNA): TGTGCCAGCAGCTACGGACAGGGGGCCAGCTATGGCTACACCTTC. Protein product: CASSYGQGASYGYTF.

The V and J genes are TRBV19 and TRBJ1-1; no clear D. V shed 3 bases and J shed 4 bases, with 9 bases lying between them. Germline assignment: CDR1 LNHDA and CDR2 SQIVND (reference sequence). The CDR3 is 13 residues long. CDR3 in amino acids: CASSMGVATEAFF. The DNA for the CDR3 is TGTGCCAGTAGTATGGGAGTGGCCACTGAAGCTTTCTTT.